Listed here are 10 T cell receptor beta chains from one sample, sequenced in a study of vaccination and CD4 T cells after COVID-19. Treatment denoted: roughly 11-day PBMC culture with coronavirus spike peptide pools or control peptides (ViraFEST assay). Their specific antigens are unknown. The Oncomine TCR Beta short-read assay was applied to DNA of cultured CD4+ T cells. TCRdb re-analysed the PCR reads in MiXCR, keeping a single row per CDR3 protein. Among 20,000 to 25,000 distinct CDR3 sequences listed, 35% to 40% were seen once. The sample consisted of CD4+ T cells from blood, cultured in vitro, taken before SARS-CoV-2 vaccination. These receptors were collected from a human donor who received a COVID-19 vaccine.

This clonotype was recorded a few times. The V gene is TRBV2, the J gene TRBJ1-6; maybe TRBD1 (5 bases). CDR3 length: 12 residues. Germline V gives CDR1 SNHLY, CDR2 FYNNEI. Trimming shortened V by 6 bases and J by 7 bases, and 7 bases separated the two germline ends. The CDR3 loop reads CASRGQNSPLHF. Here the CDR3 DNA reads TGTGCCAGCAGAGGACAAAATTCACCCCTCCACTTT.

The V gene is TRBV24-1, the J gene TRBJ1-6; weak D call: TRBD1 (6 bases). Deletions cut 3 bases from V and 8 bases from J, with 10 bases between. Germline V gives CDR1 KGHDR, CDR2 SFDVKD. This CDR3 region has 14 residues. The CDR3 loop is CATSDHYRDSPLHF. CDR3 sequence (DNA): TGTGCCACCAGTGATCATTACAGGGATTCACCCCTCCACTTT.

Concerning this clonotype itself: One end of the junction does not line up with germline, which may come from a read error. V is TRBV20-1 and J is TRBJ1-5; D call uncertain. The CDR3 has 12 amino acids. The germline CDR1 and CDR2 sequences are DFQATT and SNEGSKA (reference sequence). The CDR3 here is CSARVGPQPRHF. The CDR3 region has the DNA TGCAGTGCTAGAGTTGGGCCCCAGCCCCGGCATTTT.

This clonotype has only a few counts. The V call is TRBV6-1, the J call TRBJ1-5; D is undetermined. The V end lost 1 base, the J end lost 2 bases, and 6 bases lay between the germline ends. CDR1 is MNHNS and CDR2 is SASEGT in the germline V gene. This CDR3 comprises 14 residues. The CDR3 protein is CASSEGRGNQPQHF. CDR3 DNA: TGTGCCAGCAGTGAAGGACGGGGCAATCAGCCCCAGCATTTT.

The rearrangement links TRBV20-1 to TRBJ1-6; 7 bases are shared with TRBD1. J gave up 1 base and V 1 base, and 7 bases lay outside the gene matches. The CDR3 spans 17 residues. Per germline, CDR1 DFQATT and CDR2 SNEGSKA (reference sequence). In nucleotides, the CDR3 is TGCAGTGCTAGAGGGACACAGGGGCTGTCCTATAATTCACCCCTCCACTTT. It encodes CSARGTQGLSYNSPLHF.

This clonotype was counted a few times. J is TRBJ1-6 and V is TRBV12-3 or TRBV12-4; D may be TRBD1 (5 bases). There are 15 residues in the CDR3. Trimming shortened V by 6 bases and J by 2 bases, and 11 bases separated the two germline ends. The CDR3 region has the DNA TGTGCCAGCAGAACTGGGACGGCCTATAATTCACCCCTCCACTTT. It is translated as CASRTGTAYNSPLHF.

The rearrangement joins TRBV12-3 or TRBV12-4 to TRBJ2-4, with D maybe TRBD1 (6 bases). V lost 2 bases and J lost 4, with 12 bases in between. This CDR3 is 15 amino acids long. Here the CDR3 DNA reads TGTGCCAGCAGTTTAAACACAGGGACGAAAAACATTCAGTACTTC. This gives the protein CASSLNTGTKNIQYF.

This clonotype has just a few counts. The chain links TRBV10-3 to TRBJ2-3; D not resolved. Looked up from germline, CDR1 is ENHRY and CDR2 is SYGVKD. The CDR3 is 16 residues long. V lost 6 bases to trimming and J lost 0 bases, with 16 bases between them. The CDR3 loop is CAISSRTRPSTDTQYF. The DNA of the CDR3 is TGTGCCATCAGCTCCCGGACCCGTCCGAGCACAGATACGCAGTATTTT.

This chain connects TRBV6-1 to TRBJ1-1; D not resolved. This CDR3 spans 14 amino acids. Trimming left V 6 bases short and J 0 bases short, with 11 bases between. Germline V gene lookup returns CDR1 MNHNS and CDR2 SASEGT. CDR3 protein: CASRASFMNTEAFF. DNA of the CDR3: TGTGCCAGCAGAGCCTCATTCATGAACACTGAAGCTTTCTTT.

The rearrangement uses TRBV5-6 and TRBJ2-3, with 11 positions matching TRBD2. The CDR3 sequence is 15 residues long. The germline CDR1 and CDR2 sequences are SGHDT and YYEEEE. The junction had 3 bases not matched to a gene; V was cut back by 4 bases and J by 2 bases. CDR3 in amino acids: CASSRLAGNTDTQYF. Here the CDR3 DNA reads TGTGCCAGCAGCCGACTAGCGGGGAACACAGATACGCAGTATTTT.